The text below deals with one TCR beta chain. These data come from a study of blood T cell repertoires in COVID-19. Clones were read by immunoSEQ multiplex PCR, and TCRdb kept only the in-frame ones, dropping some. The sample consists of 55,000 to 80,000 clones, about 86% of them appearing once. Between the trimmed V and J ends, which lost 2 bases and 1 base, there was a span of 14 bases. This CDR3 region has 16 residues. CDR1 and CDR2 (germline): LGHDT, YNNKEL (reference sequence). The chain uses TRBV3-1 (or the pseudogene TRBV3-2) and TRBJ1-1; tentatively, D is TRBD1 (5 bases). This TCR was recovered from a middle-aged man with active COVID-19. Sequencing was performed on peripheral blood. The CDR3 bases are TGTGCCAGCAGCCAATCCAAGGGGCGGGGGAACACTGAAGCTTTCTTT. It specifies CASSQSKGRGNTEAFF.